Listed below are T cell receptor beta chains from one sample, sequenced in a study of T-cell memory formation after mild COVID-19. MiXCR, applied by TCRdb to the 5' RACE reads, yields one record per CDR3 protein. The profile shows about 190,000 distinct CDR3 sequences, more than 9% of them singletons. The sample comprised PBMCs or a T cell subset sorted from them (not recorded which). These receptors originate from a man between 18 and 29 years old who had mild COVID-19 (a few samples of this study predate the infection). Cell type and time point are not known. The CDR3 runs from the conserved cysteine through the conserved F or W. Fields, in order: clone size, CDR3 length, D gene, J gene, V gene, CDR3 protein, CDR3 DNA. The D gene is left open where the match is weak. Expanded clones are given a class, and other clones once, few, many or no size at all.

size: many; length: 14; D: TRBD1; J: TRBJ1-5; V: TRBV29-1; CDR3: CSVADRGRDQPQHF; DNA: TGCAGCGTCGCCGACAGGGGGCGGGATCAGCCCCAGCATTTT
size: few; length: 16; D: NA; J: TRBJ2-2; V: TRBV11-2; CDR3: CASSPRGGWNTGELFF; DNA: TGTGCCAGCAGCCCCCGAGGAGGGTGGAACACCGGGGAGCTGTTTTTT
size: NA; length: 13; D: NA; J: TRBJ2-5; V: TRBV7-7; CDR3: CASSLGTGGGQYF; DNA: TGTGCTAGCAGCTTAGGAACTGGGGGCGGCCAGTACTTC
size: NA; length: 17; D: NA; J: TRBJ2-2; V: TRBV14; CDR3: CASSQVRGSVNTGELFF; DNA: TGTGCCAGCAGCCAAGTTCGGGGCTCCGTAAACACCGGGGAGCTGTTTTTT
size: NA; length: 15; D: TRBD1; J: TRBJ2-5; V: TRBV5-1; CDR3: CASGPTGAPQETQYF; DNA: TGCGCCAGCGGCCCAACAGGGGCCCCCCAAGAGACCCAGTACTTC
size: few; length: 14; D: TRBD1; J: TRBJ1-1; V: TRBV7-2; CDR3: CASSPQQGSTEAFF; DNA: TGTGCCAGCAGCCCCCAACAGGGGTCTACTGAAGCTTTCTTT
size: NA; length: 13; D: NA; J: TRBJ2-5; V: TRBV24-1; CDR3: CATSDGGLETQYF; DNA: TGTGCCACCAGTGATGGGGGGCTGGAGACCCAGTACTTC
size: many; length: 15; D: NA; J: TRBJ1-2; V: TRBV4-3; CDR3: CASTRQAGDSYGYTF; DNA: TGCGCCAGCACCCGGCAGGCAGGGGACTCCTATGGCTACACCTTC
size: few; length: 13; D: TRBD1; J: TRBJ1-1; V: TRBV7-9; CDR3: CASSFTEGAEAFF; DNA: TGTGCCAGCAGCTTTACCGAGGGGGCGGAAGCTTTCTTT
size: NA; length: 16; D: NA; J: TRBJ2-1; V: TRBV7-3; CDR3: CASSVLGGRKNNEQFF; DNA: TGTGCCAGCAGCGTGTTAGGGGGACGTAAAAACAATGAGCAGTTCTTC
size: few; length: 12; D: NA; J: TRBJ2-5; V: TRBV7-9; CDR3: CASSPSAETQYF; DNA: TGTGCCAGCAGCCCTAGTGCCGAGACCCAGTACTTC
size: once; length: 14; D: NA; J: TRBJ1-2; V: TRBV11-3; CDR3: CASTVTGAPYGYTF; DNA: TGTGCCAGCACTGTGACGGGCGCGCCCTATGGCTACACCTTC
size: few; length: 15; D: NA; J: TRBJ1-3; V: TRBV9; CDR3: CASSAGGYSGNTIYF; DNA: TGTGCCAGCAGCGCCGGGGGGTACTCTGGAAACACCATATATTTT
size: many; length: 15; D: NA; J: TRBJ2-1; V: TRBV9; CDR3: CASSVKIDGHGEQFF; DNA: TGTGCCAGCAGCGTAAAAATTGATGGCCACGGTGAGCAGTTCTTC
size: few; length: 15; D: NA; J: TRBJ2-3; V: TRBV3-1; CDR3: CASSQGWGVPDTQYF; DNA: TGTGCCAGCAGCCAGGGGTGGGGGGTCCCGGATACGCAGTATTTT
size: NA; length: 14; D: NA; J: TRBJ2-5; V: TRBV9; CDR3: CASSTSPYGETQYF; DNA: TGTGCCAGCAGCACCTCTCCCTACGGGGAGACCCAGTACTTC
size: NA; length: 13; D: TRBD2; J: TRBJ2-3; V: TRBV2; CDR3: CASRGTSGDTQYF; DNA: TGTGCCAGCAGGGGGACTAGCGGGGATACGCAGTATTTT
size: few; length: 14; D: NA; J: TRBJ2-5; V: TRBV7-2; CDR3: CASSPTRVQETQYF; DNA: TGTGCCAGCAGCCCAACCCGAGTACAAGAGACCCAGTACTTC
size: few; length: 13; D: NA; J: TRBJ2-7; V: TRBV5-1; CDR3: CASSLASGYEQYF; DNA: TGCGCCAGCAGCTTGGCCAGCGGCTACGAGCAGTACTTC